This is a list of T cell receptor beta chains from one sample in a study of cytomegalovirus exposure and HLA in healthy donors. Sequencing used immunoSEQ multiplex PCR; TCRdb keeps in-frame clones, though not all of them. The table has 130,000 to 150,000 clones, 80% seen once. The sequenced sample was PBMCs. These receptors were obtained from a man in his forties or fifties in good health and CMV-seronegative. Each CDR3 is given with its conserved first and last residue. Fields, in order: J gene, D gene, clone size, V gene, CDR3 DNA, CDR3 protein. D genes are given only for firm matches. Rows may omit the clone size; those that give it use once, few, many or a size class.

j_gene: TRBJ2-1; d_gene: TRBD2; abundance: -; v_gene: TRBV10-3; CDR3nt: TGTGCCATCAGTGAGGAGCGGGGGGGCTACAATGAGCAGTTCTTC; CDR3aa: CAISEERGGYNEQFF
j_gene: TRBJ2-1; d_gene: TRBD1; abundance: -; v_gene: TRBV2; CDR3nt: TGTGCCAGCAGTCCCCCGGGACAGTTAAACAATGAGCAGTTCTTC; CDR3aa: CASSPPGQLNNEQFF
j_gene: TRBJ2-1; d_gene: TRBD2; abundance: -; v_gene: TRBV10-1; CDR3nt: TGCGCCAGCAGTGAGTCGATCCCTAGCGGGACCTACAATGAGCAGTTCTTC; CDR3aa: CASSESIPSGTYNEQFF
j_gene: TRBJ2-7; d_gene: TRBD2; abundance: few; v_gene: TRBV23-1; CDR3nt: TGCGCCAGCGGTTATAGCGGGGGGCAAACTTTGAGCTCCTACGAGCAGTACTTC; CDR3aa: CASGYSGGQTLSSYEQYF
j_gene: TRBJ1-2; d_gene: TRBD1; abundance: few; v_gene: TRBV7-8; CDR3nt: TGTGCCAGCAGCCGTGCACAGGGGACCTATGGCTACACCTTC; CDR3aa: CASSRAQGTYGYTF
j_gene: TRBJ1-1; d_gene: -; abundance: once; v_gene: TRBV9; CDR3nt: TGTGCCAGCAGCGCTACCCGGGGTTGGATGGACACTGAAGCTTTCTTT; CDR3aa: CASSATRGWMDTEAFF
j_gene: TRBJ1-6; d_gene: -; abundance: -; v_gene: TRBV25-1; CDR3nt: TGTGCCAGCAGTGTACAGGGCTATTCACCCCTCCACTTT; CDR3aa: CASSVQGYSPLHF
j_gene: TRBJ2-1; d_gene: TRBD2; abundance: many; v_gene: TRBV7-6; CDR3nt: TGTGCCAGCAGCTTCGGGACTAGCGGCCCCGAGCTCTTC; CDR3aa: CASSFGTSGPELF
j_gene: TRBJ1-4; d_gene: -; abundance: -; v_gene: TRBV5-6; CDR3nt: TGTGCCAGCAGCTTGGCCGGGGGGAAAGAAGAAAAACTGTTTTTT; CDR3aa: CASSLAGGKEEKLFF
j_gene: TRBJ1-5; d_gene: -; abundance: -; v_gene: TRBV5-1; CDR3nt: TGCGCCAGCAGCCAGGGGACCGGCAATCAGCCCCAGCATTTT; CDR3aa: CASSQGTGNQPQHF
j_gene: TRBJ2-2; d_gene: TRBD2; abundance: -; v_gene: TRBV7-2; CDR3nt: TGTGCCAGCAGCTTAGTTCAGCGGGGGGGCCTGAACACCGGGGAGCTGTTTTTT; CDR3aa: CASSLVQRGGLNTGELFF
j_gene: TRBJ2-7; d_gene: -; abundance: once; v_gene: TRBV6-6; CDR3nt: TGTGCCAGCAGCAGGGGAATTGACGAGCAGTACTTC; CDR3aa: CASSRGIDEQYF
j_gene: TRBJ1-5; d_gene: -; abundance: -; v_gene: TRBV7-3; CDR3nt: TGTGCCAGCAGCTTATCCAGAAATCAGCCCCAGCATTTT; CDR3aa: CASSLSRNQPQHF
j_gene: TRBJ1-6; d_gene: -; abundance: -; v_gene: TRBV21-1; CDR3nt: TGTGCCAGCAGCAAGGAGAGGGGGCGTATTGGTTCACCCCTCCACTTT; CDR3aa: CASSKERGRIGSPLHF
j_gene: TRBJ2-7; d_gene: -; abundance: -; v_gene: TRBV7-9; CDR3nt: TGTTCCAGCTCTAGTCTTGTCGTCGAGCAGTACTTC; CDR3aa: CSSSSLVVEQYF
j_gene: TRBJ2-7; d_gene: -; abundance: -; v_gene: TRBV15; CDR3nt: TGTGCCACCAGCAGAGATCCAGGGAGGACCTCCGCCTACGAGCAGTACTTC; CDR3aa: CATSRDPGRTSAYEQYF
j_gene: TRBJ2-7; d_gene: TRBD2; abundance: -; v_gene: TRBV4-3; CDR3nt: TGCGCCAGCAGCCAAGATCGTCTGACCAGCGGGGGGTACTACGAGCAGTACTTC; CDR3aa: CASSQDRLTSGGYYEQYF
j_gene: TRBJ1-1; d_gene: -; abundance: -; v_gene: TRBV19; CDR3nt: TGTGCCAGTACCCTTGGAGGATACACTGAAGCTTTCTTT; CDR3aa: CASTLGGYTEAFF
j_gene: TRBJ1-1; d_gene: -; abundance: -; v_gene: TRBV5-4; CDR3nt: TGTGCCAGCAGCTTGAAAAACAGGGTATACACTGAAGCTTTCTTT; CDR3aa: CASSLKNRVYTEAFF
j_gene: TRBJ1-4; d_gene: -; abundance: -; v_gene: TRBV5-1; CDR3nt: TGCGCCAGCAGCTTGGGTCCGACAGACGCTCAGGGTTATGAAAAACTGTTTTTT; CDR3aa: CASSLGPTDAQGYEKLFF
j_gene: TRBJ1-2; d_gene: -; abundance: -; v_gene: TRBV7-2; CDR3nt: TGTGCCAGCAGCTTAGGTGGGACACCCAACTATGGCTACACCTTC; CDR3aa: CASSLGGTPNYGYTF
j_gene: TRBJ2-3; d_gene: TRBD1; abundance: -; v_gene: TRBV28; CDR3nt: TGTGCCAGCAGTTTCTGGACAGGGGGTGGCACAGATACGCAGTATTTT; CDR3aa: CASSFWTGGGTDTQYF
j_gene: TRBJ2-4; d_gene: -; abundance: -; v_gene: TRBV9; CDR3nt: TGCGCCAGCAGCGTAGCGGCTAGCAGAAACATTCAGTACTTC; CDR3aa: CASSVAASRNIQYF
j_gene: TRBJ1-2; d_gene: -; abundance: -; v_gene: TRBV9; CDR3nt: TGTGCCAGCAGCGTAACGGACTCCCAGGCAGTACATGGCTACACCTTC; CDR3aa: CASSVTDSQAVHGYTF
j_gene: TRBJ2-2; d_gene: -; abundance: -; v_gene: TRBV5-1; CDR3nt: TGCGCCAGCAGGTCCCCGGGACTCCAGAACACCGGGGAGCTGTTTTTT; CDR3aa: CASRSPGLQNTGELFF
j_gene: TRBJ2-5; d_gene: -; abundance: -; v_gene: TRBV5-1; CDR3nt: TGCGCCAGCAGCTTGTCTGAGACCCAGTACTTC; CDR3aa: CASSLSETQYF
j_gene: TRBJ2-7; d_gene: -; abundance: -; v_gene: TRBV14; CDR3nt: TGTGCCAGCAGCCAAGAGAACCCCCGGTACGAGCAGTACTTC; CDR3aa: CASSQENPRYEQYF
j_gene: TRBJ1-3; d_gene: -; abundance: -; v_gene: TRBV18; CDR3nt: TGTGCCAGCTCACCTCCCGTGACAGGTGGAAACACCATATATTTT; CDR3aa: CASSPPVTGGNTIYF